The rows below give T cell receptor beta chains drawn from one sample of a study of blood T cell repertoires in COVID-19. Assay: immunoSEQ multiplex PCR; the TCRdb copy retains only in-frame clones and omits some. The data hold about 190,000 clones, with around 86% observed a single time. Sequenced sample: PBMCs or T cells enriched from blood (not recorded which). All receptors come from a woman in her forties in a cohort exposed to, infected with or recovered from COVID-19 (not recorded which). Both conserved end residues are part of each CDR3. The D gene is left open where the match is weak. Some rows have no size entry. The others give once, few or many, or a class for an expanded clone.

d_gene,v_gene,j_gene,abundance,CDR3aa,CDR3nt
TRBD1,TRBV18,TRBJ1-1,.,CASSPLTGGSGTEAFF,TGTGCCAGCTCACCACTAACAGGGGGCTCGGGCACTGAAGCTTTCTTT
TRBD1,TRBV11-2,TRBJ2-2,.,CASSLVGGVTGELFF,TGTGCCAGCAGCTTAGTAGGGGGCGTGACCGGGGAGCTGTTTTTT
.,TRBV6-4,TRBJ2-2,medium-sized,CASSDSREGVTGELFF,TGTGCCAGCAGTGACTCCAGGGAAGGGGTAACCGGGGAGCTGTTTTTT
.,TRBV5-1,TRBJ1-1,.,CASSLVAGMNTEAFF,TGCGCCAGCAGCTTGGTTGCAGGGATGAACACTGAAGCTTTCTTT
TRBD1,TRBV18,TRBJ1-1,once,CASSQGQAMNTEAFF,TGTGCCAGCTCACAGGGACAGGCCATGAACACTGAAGCTTTCTTT
.,TRBV11-2,TRBJ1-1,.,CASSLRQLGTEAFF,TGTGCCAGCAGCTTACGGCAACTCGGGACTGAAGCTTTCTTT
.,TRBV7-9,TRBJ2-2,few,CASSLSRGVGELFF,TGTGCCAGCAGCTTAAGCAGGGGGGTCGGGGAGCTGTTTTTT
TRBD1,TRBV7-9,TRBJ1-2,.,CASSLSAGGNGYTF,TGTGCCAGCAGCTTAAGTGCAGGGGGCAATGGCTACACCTTC
.,TRBV4-1,TRBJ1-1,.,CASSQEIKAGAFF,TGCGCCAGCAGCCAAGAAATTAAGGCGGGAGCTTTCTTT
TRBD1,TRBV14,TRBJ1-2,few,CASSPHTGTGGYGYTF,TGTGCCAGCAGCCCTCACACCGGGACAGGAGGCTATGGCTACACCTTC
.,TRBV3-1/TRBV3-2,TRBJ1-2,.,CASSQETAHYGYTF,TGTGCCAGCAGCCAAGAGACAGCCCACTATGGCTACACCTTC
.,TRBV20-1,TRBJ1-6,.,CSASGQGISPLHF,TGCAGTGCTAGTGGGCAGGGGATATCACCCCTCCACTTT
.,TRBV6-5,TRBJ2-5,once,CASSPGVGFETQYF,TGTGCCAGCAGCCCCGGGGTGGGTTTCGAGACCCAGTACTTC
TRBD2,TRBV5-1,TRBJ2-2,.,CASNKAGANTGELFF,TGCGCCAGCAACAAAGCGGGAGCGAACACCGGGGAGCTGTTTTTT
TRBD2,TRBV5-4,TRBJ2-2,.,CASSLGAGVGTGELFF,TGTGCCAGCAGCTTAGGAGCGGGAGTCGGAACCGGGGAGCTGTTTTTT
.,TRBV10-1,TRBJ2-3,.,CASSLEATTTDTQYF,TGCGCCAGCAGTCTGGAGGCTACAACCACAGATACGCAGTATTTT
.,TRBV5-1,TRBJ1-3,once,CASSGQSSGNTIYF,TGCGCCAGCAGCGGACAGAGCTCTGGAAACACCATATATTTT
.,TRBV10-2,TRBJ1-2,.,CASSESIFGALNYGYTF,TGCGCCAGCAGTGAGTCGATCTTTGGAGCGCTGAACTATGGCTACACCTTC
TRBD2,TRBV6-2/TRBV6-3,TRBJ2-5,.,CASSETSGGGETQYF,TGTGCCAGCAGTGAGACTAGCGGGGGAGGAGAGACCCAGTACTTC
TRBD2,TRBV3-1/TRBV3-2,TRBJ2-1,.,CASSQVQRGGEQFF,TGTGCCAGCAGCCAAGTTCAGCGGGGGGGTGAGCAGTTCTTC
TRBD2,TRBV18,TRBJ2-2,.,CASSPGAGGRNTGELFF,TGTGCCAGCTCACCGGGAGCGGGAGGTCGCAACACCGGGGAGCTGTTTTTT
TRBD1,TRBV6-5,TRBJ1-4,.,CASDGTGDEKLFF,TGTGCCAGCGATGGGACAGGGGATGAAAAACTGTTTTTT
.,TRBV13,TRBJ2-5,once,CASSLGRETQYF,TGTGCCAGCAGCTTAGGCCGAGAGACCCAGTACTTC
TRBD1,TRBV6-5,TRBJ1-1,.,CASSYLQGALDTEAFF,TGTGCCAGCAGTTATCTTCAGGGGGCGTTGGACACTGAAGCTTTCTTT
.,TRBV27,TRBJ2-2,.,CASVSGLGGTGELFF,TGTGCCAGCGTATCCGGCCTCGGAGGCACCGGGGAGCTGTTTTTT
TRBD2,TRBV10-3,TRBJ2-5,.,CAISGLAGEGGRETQYF,TGTGCCATCAGTGGACTAGCGGGGGAAGGAGGTAGAGAGACCCAGTACTTC
.,TRBV2,TRBJ1-6,.,CATGTYNSPLHF,TGTGCCACCGGGACTTATAATTCACCCCTCCACTTT
.,TRBV21-1,TRBJ1-2,.,CASRKPPGPRDGYTF,TGTGCCAGCAGAAAACCTCCAGGCCCCAGGGATGGCTACACCTTC
.,TRBV7-6,TRBJ1-4,.,CASSLEGATNEKLFF,TGTGCCAGCAGCTTAGAAGGGGCCACGAATGAAAAACTGTTTTTT
TRBD1,TRBV4-1,TRBJ2-7,once,CASSQDAGRGSEQYF,TGCGCCAGCAGCCAAGACGCCGGCAGGGGGAGCGAGCAGTACTTC
.,TRBV5-1,TRBJ1-2,.,CASSLVAGNYGYTF,TGCGCCAGCAGCTTGGTTGCAGGGAACTATGGCTACACCTTC
TRBD2,TRBV27,TRBJ2-3,.,CASSLWTSPDTQYF,TGTGCCAGCAGTTTATGGACTAGCCCAGATACGCAGTATTTT
.,TRBV11-3,TRBJ1-2,.,CASSYTGHGYTF,TGTGCCAGCAGCTATACAGGCCATGGCTACACCTTC
.,TRBV5-6,TRBJ2-4,.,CASSLAGELAKNIQYF,TGTGCCAGCAGCTTGGCCGGGGAACTAGCCAAAAACATTCAGTACTTC
.,TRBV12-3/TRBV12-4,TRBJ2-7,.,CASSSGQANEQYF,TGTGCCAGCAGTTCTGGACAAGCAAACGAGCAGTACTTC
.,TRBV6-1,TRBJ2-3,.,CASSDEALPEYTQYF,TGTGCCAGCAGTGATGAAGCTTTACCCGAGTATACGCAGTATTTT
TRBD2,TRBV7-6,TRBJ2-7,few,CASSLETSGSAYEQYF,TGTGCCAGCAGCTTAGAAACTAGCGGGAGCGCCTACGAGCAGTACTTC
.,TRBV10-3,TRBJ1-1,.,CAISEFWGENTEAFF,TGTGCCATCAGTGAGTTTTGGGGCGAGAACACTGAAGCTTTCTTT
.,TRBV28,TRBJ2-7,.,CASSFPGGATYEQYF,TGTGCCAGCAGTTTCCCTGGAGGCGCAACCTACGAGCAGTACTTC
.,TRBV12-3/TRBV12-4,TRBJ1-1,.,CASSSQGTEAFF,TGTGCCAGCAGTTCGCAGGGTACTGAAGCTTTCTTT
.,TRBV11-2,TRBJ1-2,once,CASSLVGQPYGYTF,TGTGCCAGCAGCTTAGTCGGACAGCCCTATGGCTACACCTTC
.,TRBV6-6,TRBJ1-2,.,CASSSLGVDYGYTF,TGTGCCAGCAGTTCCTTAGGGGTCGACTATGGCTACACCTTC
.,TRBV9,TRBJ1-1,.,CASSVAEGLAEAFF,TGTGCCAGCAGCGTAGCGGAGGGGCTGGCTGAAGCTTTCTTT
.,TRBV3-1/TRBV3-2,TRBJ2-7,.,CASSRSHQNYEQYF,TGTGCCAGCAGCCGGAGTCACCAAAACTACGAGCAGTACTTC
TRBD2,TRBV3-1/TRBV3-2,TRBJ2-3,.,CASSPSRVAGSDTQYF,TGTGCCAGCAGCCCCTCAAGGGTAGCGGGGTCCGATACGCAGTATTTT
.,TRBV11-2,TRBJ2-7,.,CASSSTYEQYF,TGTGCCAGCAGCTCCACATACGAGCAGTACTTC
.,TRBV27,TRBJ1-1,.,CASSLARVNTEAFF,TGTGCCAGCAGTCTGGCCAGGGTGAACACTGAAGCTTTCTTT
.,TRBV4-1,TRBJ2-1,.,CASSQRASPGNEQFF,TGCGCCAGCAGCCAACGAGCGAGCCCGGGCAATGAGCAGTTCTTC